Described below is a single T cell receptor (beta chain) sequence and its context. Its antigen remains unidentified. Germline V lookup: CDR1 MDHEN, CDR2 SYDVKM. This CDR3 is 14 amino acids long. With 4 bases removed from V and 2 bases from J, the gap between germline ends came to 12 bases. The method was immunoSEQ multiplex PCR; TCRdb's version includes in-frame clones alone and lacks a portion of them. The sample lists 350,000 to 500,000 clones; roughly 91% were seen once. This specimen comes from a study of Ad26.COV2.S vaccination and SARS-CoV-2 variants. For the study at large: The study gave Ad26.COV2.S intramuscularly, once or twice 56 days apart. Overall study results and limits: Placebo recipients trailed vaccine recipients in spike-specific TCR breadth. Breadth, reportedly substantial, characterized the spike-specific CD8+ and CD4+ T cell responses after vaccination.

Treatment reported: roughly 19 received Ad26.COV2.S at low or high dose, single or two shots; a few received placebo; per-sample allocation not given. Following the first vaccine or placebo injection, samples were taken on day 63. The chain links TRBV28 to TRBJ2-7, with D perhaps given as TRBD1 or TRBD2 (5 bases each). The input for sequencing was peripheral blood, taken in a trial of Ad26.COV2.S vaccine versus placebo. The sequence was obtained from a person between 18 and 65 years old who received the Ad26.COV2.S COVID-19 vaccine or a placebo. CDR3 DNA sequence: TGTGCCAGCAGTTCCGGGACGGAGCCCTACGAGCAGTACTTC. Protein: CASSSGTEPYEQYF.